One T cell receptor beta chain is described in this entry. As yet, its antigen is unknown. This sample stems from a study of cytomegalovirus exposure and HLA in healthy donors. Regarding the study as a whole: CMV antigen specificity was confirmed in vitro for three CMV-associated chains. First-cohort TCR clusters were later found to tend to co-occur in the 120 or so validation repertoires.

The method was immunoSEQ multiplex PCR; TCRdb's version includes in-frame clones alone and lacks a portion of them. The sample lists tens of thousands of clones, about 96% occurring once. The sequence was collected from a young man in good health and CMV-seronegative. What was sequenced was PBMCs.

The CDR3 here is CASSYAAGRSYNEQFF. The CDR3 DNA reads TGTGCCAGCAGCTATGCTGCGGGAAGATCCTACAATGAGCAGTTCTTC. The rearrangement uses TRBV9 and TRBJ2-1, with D tentatively TRBD2 (6 bases). The V end lost 4 bases, the J end lost 1 base, and 15 bases lay between the germline ends. The CDR3 length is 16 residues. The germline V gene has CDR1 SGDLS and CDR2 YYNGEE.